The entry below describes one TCR beta chain. Two negative PCRs, clearance, or symptom resolution had been documented for recovered Cohort 3 donors. The data were taken from a study of blood T cell repertoires in COVID-19. Across the whole study: Samples came from the United States, Italy and Spain, spanning acute and convalescent COVID-19. Sample material is recorded as cDNA or gDNA derived from T cells, B-cell-depleted T cells, or PBMCs.

Under the authors' procedure: Reference gene primers were amplified, and this amplification served to estimate nucleated cell counts. The assay was immunoSEQ multiplex PCR, and TCRdb's table has in-frame clones only and misses some. That table is the source of V, J and clone size, and D and trimming were worked out from the DNA. The data show roughly 300,000 clones, roughly 90% seen once. V lost 1 base and J lost 4; bases outside the gene matches: 14. The germline gives CDR1 SGHTA, CDR2 FQGTGA. The CDR3 runs 19 residues. The chain is built from TRBV7-3 and TRBJ2-5; 11 bases line up with TRBD2. Sequences were obtained from PBMCs or T cells enriched from blood (not recorded which). The clonotype was recovered from a woman aged 25-40 years who had recovered from COVID-19. The CDR3 loop is CASSLRVVGLAGGLETQYF. The CDR3 nucleotides are TGTGCCAGCAGCTTAAGGGTCGTCGGGCTAGCGGGGGGCCTAGAGACCCAGTACTTC.